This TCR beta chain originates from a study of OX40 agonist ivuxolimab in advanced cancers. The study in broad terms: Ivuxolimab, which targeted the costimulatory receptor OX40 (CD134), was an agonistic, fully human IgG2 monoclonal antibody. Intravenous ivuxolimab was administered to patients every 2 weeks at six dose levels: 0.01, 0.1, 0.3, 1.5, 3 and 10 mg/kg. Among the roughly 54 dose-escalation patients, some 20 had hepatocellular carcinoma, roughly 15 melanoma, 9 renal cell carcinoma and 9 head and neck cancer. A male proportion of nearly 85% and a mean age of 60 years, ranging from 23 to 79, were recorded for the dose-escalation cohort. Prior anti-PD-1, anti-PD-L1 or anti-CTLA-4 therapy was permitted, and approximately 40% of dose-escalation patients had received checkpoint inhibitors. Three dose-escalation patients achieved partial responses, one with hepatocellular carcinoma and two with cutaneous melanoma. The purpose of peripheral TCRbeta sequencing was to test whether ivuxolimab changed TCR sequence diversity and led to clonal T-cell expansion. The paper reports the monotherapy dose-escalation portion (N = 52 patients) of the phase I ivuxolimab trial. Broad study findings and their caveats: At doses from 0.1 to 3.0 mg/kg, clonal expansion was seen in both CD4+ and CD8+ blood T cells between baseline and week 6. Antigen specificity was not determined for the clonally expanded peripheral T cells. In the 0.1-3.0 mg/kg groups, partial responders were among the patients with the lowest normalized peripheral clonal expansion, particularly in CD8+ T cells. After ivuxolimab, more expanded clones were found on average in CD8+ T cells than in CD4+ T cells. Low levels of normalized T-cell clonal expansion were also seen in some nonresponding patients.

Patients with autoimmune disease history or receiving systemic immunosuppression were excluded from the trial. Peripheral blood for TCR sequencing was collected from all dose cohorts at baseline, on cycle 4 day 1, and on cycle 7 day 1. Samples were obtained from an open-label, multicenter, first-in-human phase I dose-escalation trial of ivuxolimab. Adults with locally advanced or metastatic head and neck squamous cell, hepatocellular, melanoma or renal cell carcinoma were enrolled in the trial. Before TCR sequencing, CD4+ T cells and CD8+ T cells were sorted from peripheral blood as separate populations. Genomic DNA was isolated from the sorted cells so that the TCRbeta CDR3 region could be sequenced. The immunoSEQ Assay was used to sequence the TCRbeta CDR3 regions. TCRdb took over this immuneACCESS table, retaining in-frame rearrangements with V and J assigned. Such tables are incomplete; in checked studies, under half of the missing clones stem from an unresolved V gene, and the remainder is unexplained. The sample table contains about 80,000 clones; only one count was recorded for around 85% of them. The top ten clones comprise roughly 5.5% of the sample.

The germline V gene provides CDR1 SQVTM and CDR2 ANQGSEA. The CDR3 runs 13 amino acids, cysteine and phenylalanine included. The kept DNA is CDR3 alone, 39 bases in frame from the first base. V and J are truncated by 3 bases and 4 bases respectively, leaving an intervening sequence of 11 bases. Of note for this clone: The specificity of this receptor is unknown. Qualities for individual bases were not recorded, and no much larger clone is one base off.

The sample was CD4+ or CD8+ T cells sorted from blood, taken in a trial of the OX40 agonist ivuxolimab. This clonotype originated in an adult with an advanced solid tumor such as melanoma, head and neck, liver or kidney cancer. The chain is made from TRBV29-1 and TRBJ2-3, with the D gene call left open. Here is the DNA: TGCAGCGTTGATTGGGGTAGGGCAGATACGCAGTATTTT. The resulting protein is CSVDWGRADTQYF.